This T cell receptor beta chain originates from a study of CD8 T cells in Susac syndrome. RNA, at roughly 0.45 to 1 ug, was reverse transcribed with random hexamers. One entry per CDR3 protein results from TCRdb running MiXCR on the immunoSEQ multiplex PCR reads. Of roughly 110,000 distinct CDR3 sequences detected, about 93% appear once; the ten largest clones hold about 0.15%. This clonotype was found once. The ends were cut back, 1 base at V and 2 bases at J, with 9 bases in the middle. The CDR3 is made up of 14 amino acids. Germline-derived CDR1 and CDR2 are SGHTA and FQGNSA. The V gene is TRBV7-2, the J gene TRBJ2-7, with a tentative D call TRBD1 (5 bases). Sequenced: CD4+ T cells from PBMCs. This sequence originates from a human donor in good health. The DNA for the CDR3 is TGTGCCAGCAGCTTAGTCGTGGGGCCCTACGAGCAGTACTTC. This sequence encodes CASSLVVGPYEQYF.